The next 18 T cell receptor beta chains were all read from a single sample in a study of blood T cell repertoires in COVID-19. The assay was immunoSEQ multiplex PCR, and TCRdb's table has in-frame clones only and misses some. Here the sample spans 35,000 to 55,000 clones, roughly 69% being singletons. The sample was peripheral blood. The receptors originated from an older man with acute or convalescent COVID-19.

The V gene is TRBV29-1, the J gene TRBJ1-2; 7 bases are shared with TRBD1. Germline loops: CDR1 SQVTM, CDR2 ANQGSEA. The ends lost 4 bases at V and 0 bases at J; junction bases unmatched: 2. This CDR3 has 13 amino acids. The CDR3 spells CSVGQGANYGYTF. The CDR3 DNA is TGCAGCGTTGGGCAGGGGGCTAACTATGGCTACACCTTC. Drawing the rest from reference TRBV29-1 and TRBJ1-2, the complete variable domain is SAVISQKPSRDICQRGTSLTIQCQVDSQVTMMFWYRQQPGQSLTLIATANQGSEATYESGFVIDKFPISRPNLTFSTLTVSNMSPEDSSIYLCSVGQGANYGYTFGSGTRLTVV.

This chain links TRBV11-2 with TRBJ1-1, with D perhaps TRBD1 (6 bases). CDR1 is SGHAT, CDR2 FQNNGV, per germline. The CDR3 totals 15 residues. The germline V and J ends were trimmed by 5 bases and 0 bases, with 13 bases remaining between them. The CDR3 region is CASSPLGGLNTEAFF. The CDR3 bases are TGTGCCAGCAGCCCATTGGGGGGGCTGAACACTGAAGCTTTCTTT. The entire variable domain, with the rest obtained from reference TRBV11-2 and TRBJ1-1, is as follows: EAGVAQSPRYKIIEKRQSVAFWCNPISGHATLYWYQQILGQGPKLLIQFQNNGVVDDSQLPKDRFSAERLKGVDSTLKIQPAKLEDSAVYLCASSPLGGLNTEAFFGQGTRLTVV.

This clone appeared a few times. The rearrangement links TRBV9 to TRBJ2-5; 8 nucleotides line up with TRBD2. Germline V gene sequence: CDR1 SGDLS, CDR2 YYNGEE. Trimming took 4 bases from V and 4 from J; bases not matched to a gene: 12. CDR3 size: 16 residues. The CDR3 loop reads CASSSQSGGPGETQYF. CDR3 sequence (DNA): TGTGCCAGCAGCTCCCAATCGGGGGGGCCGGGAGAGACCCAGTACTTC.

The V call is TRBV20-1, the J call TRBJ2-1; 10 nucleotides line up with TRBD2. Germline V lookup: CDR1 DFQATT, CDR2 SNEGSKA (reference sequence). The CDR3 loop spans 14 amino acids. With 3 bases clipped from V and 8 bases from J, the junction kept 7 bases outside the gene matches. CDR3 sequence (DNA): TGCAGTGCTAGTCGCCAGCGGGAGGGCCATGAGCAGTTCTTC. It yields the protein CSASRQREGHEQFF.

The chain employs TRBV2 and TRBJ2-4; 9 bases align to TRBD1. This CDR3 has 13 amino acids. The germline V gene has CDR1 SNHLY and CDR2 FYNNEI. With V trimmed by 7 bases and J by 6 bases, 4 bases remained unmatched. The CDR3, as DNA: TGTGCCAGCACTCAGGACAGGGGAAACATTCAGTACTTC. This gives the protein CASTQDRGNIQYF.

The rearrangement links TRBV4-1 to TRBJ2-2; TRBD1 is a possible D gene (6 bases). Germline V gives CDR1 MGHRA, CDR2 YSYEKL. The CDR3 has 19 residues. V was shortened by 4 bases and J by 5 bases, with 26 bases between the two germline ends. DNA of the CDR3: TGCGCCAGCAGCCCTGAAATTACCGGGACAACCGAAGGGACCGGGGAGCTGTTTTTT. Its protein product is CASSPEITGTTEGTGELFF.

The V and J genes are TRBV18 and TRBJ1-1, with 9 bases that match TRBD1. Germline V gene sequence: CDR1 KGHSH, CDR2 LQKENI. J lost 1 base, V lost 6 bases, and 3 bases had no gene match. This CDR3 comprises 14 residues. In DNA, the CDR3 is TGTGCCAGCTCTACAGGGGGCTGGAACACTGAAGCTTTCTTT. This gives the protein CASSTGGWNTEAFF.

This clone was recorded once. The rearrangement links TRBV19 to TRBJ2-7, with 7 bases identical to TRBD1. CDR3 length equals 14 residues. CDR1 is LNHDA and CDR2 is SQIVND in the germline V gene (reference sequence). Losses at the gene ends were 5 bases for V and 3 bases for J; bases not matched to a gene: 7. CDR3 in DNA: TGTGCCAGTAGTCCCGGACAGGCCCTCTACGAGCAGTACTTC. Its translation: CASSPGQALYEQYF.

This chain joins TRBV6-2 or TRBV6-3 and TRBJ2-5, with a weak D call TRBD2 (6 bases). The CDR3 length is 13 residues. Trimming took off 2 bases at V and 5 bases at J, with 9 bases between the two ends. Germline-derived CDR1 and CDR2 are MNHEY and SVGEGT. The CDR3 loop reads CASSYSGFETQYF. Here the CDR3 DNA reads TGTGCCAGCAGTTACAGCGGGTTTGAGACCCAGTACTTC.

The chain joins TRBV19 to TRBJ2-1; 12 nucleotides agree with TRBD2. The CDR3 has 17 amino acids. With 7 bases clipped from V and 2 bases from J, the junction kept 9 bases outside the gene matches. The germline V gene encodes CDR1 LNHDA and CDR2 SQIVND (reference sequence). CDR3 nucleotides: TGTGCCAGTAAACCCCGACTAGCGGGAGAGCCCTACAATGAGCAGTTCTTC. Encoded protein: CASKPRLAGEPYNEQFF. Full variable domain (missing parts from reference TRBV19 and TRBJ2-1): DGGITQSPKYLFRKEGQNVTLSCEQNLNHDAMYWYRQDPGQGLRLIYYSQIVNDFQKGDIAEGYSVSREKKESFPLTVTSAQKNPTAFYLCASKPRLAGEPYNEQFFGPGTRLTVL.

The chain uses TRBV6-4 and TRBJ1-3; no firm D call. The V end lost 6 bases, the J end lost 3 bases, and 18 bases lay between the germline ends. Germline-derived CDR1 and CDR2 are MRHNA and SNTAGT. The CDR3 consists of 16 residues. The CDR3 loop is CASRKNEGVGGNTIYF. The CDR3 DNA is TGTGCCAGCAGGAAGAATGAGGGCGTGGGTGGAAACACCATATATTTT.

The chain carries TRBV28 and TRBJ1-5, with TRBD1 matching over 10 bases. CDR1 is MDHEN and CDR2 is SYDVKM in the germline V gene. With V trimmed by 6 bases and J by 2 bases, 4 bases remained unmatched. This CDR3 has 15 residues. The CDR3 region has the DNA TGTGCCAGCAGCCTGGACAGGGGGGGCAATCAGCCCCAGCATTTT. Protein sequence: CASSLDRGGNQPQHF.

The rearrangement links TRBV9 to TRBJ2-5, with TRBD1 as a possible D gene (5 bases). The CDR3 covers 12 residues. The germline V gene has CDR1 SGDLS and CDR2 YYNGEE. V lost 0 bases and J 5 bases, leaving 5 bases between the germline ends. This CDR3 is CASSVEGETQYF. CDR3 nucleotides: TGTGCCAGCAGCGTAGAGGGGGAGACCCAGTACTTC.

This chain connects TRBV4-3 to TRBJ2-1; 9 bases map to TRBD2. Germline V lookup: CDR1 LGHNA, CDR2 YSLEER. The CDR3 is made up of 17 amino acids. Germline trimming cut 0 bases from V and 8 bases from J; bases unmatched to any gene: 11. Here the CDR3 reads CASSQERAGGEDDEQFF. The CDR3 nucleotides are TGCGCCAGCAGCCAAGAACGGGCGGGAGGGGAGGACGATGAGCAGTTCTTC.

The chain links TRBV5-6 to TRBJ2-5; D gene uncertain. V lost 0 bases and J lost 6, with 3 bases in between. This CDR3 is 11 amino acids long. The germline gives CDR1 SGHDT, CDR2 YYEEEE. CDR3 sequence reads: CASSLGQTQYF. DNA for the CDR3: TGTGCCAGCAGCTTGGGGCAGACCCAGTACTTC.

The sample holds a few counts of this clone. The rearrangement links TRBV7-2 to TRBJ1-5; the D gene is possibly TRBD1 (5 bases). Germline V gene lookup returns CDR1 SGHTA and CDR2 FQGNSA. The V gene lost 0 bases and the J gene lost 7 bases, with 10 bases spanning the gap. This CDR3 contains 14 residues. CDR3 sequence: CASSLAGREQPQHF. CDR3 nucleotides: TGTGCCAGCAGCTTAGCGGGGCGGGAGCAGCCCCAGCATTTT.

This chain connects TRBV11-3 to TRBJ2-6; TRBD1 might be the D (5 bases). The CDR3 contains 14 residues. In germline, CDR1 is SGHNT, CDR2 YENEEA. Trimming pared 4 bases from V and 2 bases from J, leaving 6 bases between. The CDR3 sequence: CASSSGTGANVLTF. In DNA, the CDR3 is TGTGCCAGCAGCTCAGGGACTGGGGCCAACGTCCTGACTTTC.

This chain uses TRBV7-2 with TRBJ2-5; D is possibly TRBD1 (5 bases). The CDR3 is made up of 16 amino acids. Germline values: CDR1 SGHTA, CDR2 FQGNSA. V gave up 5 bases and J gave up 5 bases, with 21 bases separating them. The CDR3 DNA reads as TGTGCCAGCAGCCCCTCGTTAGGGGATGGTGGGGAGACCCAGTACTTC. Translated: CASSPSLGDGGETQYF.